Reported below is one T cell receptor (beta chain). The target antigen is unknown. This sample is drawn from a study of cytomegalovirus exposure and HLA in healthy donors. General study points: The study put roughly 160 TCR beta chains on its list as cytomegalovirus-associated.

The data were produced by immunoSEQ multiplex PCR, yet TCRdb's version contains in-frame clones alone and is incomplete. This sample yields about 220,000 clones, of which about 83% are seen a single time; about 3% belongs to the top ten. Germline lookup yields CDR1 SGHAT and CDR2 FQNNGV. V was cut by 5 bases and J by 6 bases, with 20 bases left in between. This CDR3 contains 15 residues. The sample comprised PBMCs. This receptor was identified in a man between 18 and 35 years old in good health and CMV-seronegative. The V and J genes are TRBV11-2 and TRBJ2-7, with TRBD2 as a possible D gene (5 bases). In DNA, the CDR3 is TGTGCCAGCAGCGGACCGGGATCCCTTTATACCGAGCAGTACTTC. Its protein is CASSGPGSLYTEQYF.